These T cell receptor beta chains were read from a single sample in a study of OX40 agonist ivuxolimab in advanced cancers. Method: immunoSEQ multiplex PCR; TCRdb's copy keeps in-frame clones and lacks some. The repertoire holds tens of thousands of clones, with 88% as singletons. Source: CD4+ or CD8+ T cells sorted from blood, taken in a trial of the OX40 agonist ivuxolimab. These receptors were obtained from an adult with an advanced solid tumor such as melanoma, head and neck, liver or kidney cancer. Each CDR3 is given without its conserved first and last residue. Each record gives: V gene, CDR3 protein.

>TRBV5-4
ASSSMETGANVLT
>TRBV5-1
ASSQGDQSYEQY
>TRBV2
ASSPLAGGGYTQY
>TRBV9
ASTFRDRGPNTEAF
>TRBV6-5
ASSLSGGADYEQY
>TRBV18
ASSLDRGGETQY
>TRBV29-1
SVTGSANYGYT
>TRBV4-1
ASSHPGTVETYGYT
>TRBV7-9
ASSLSNSGTLAF
>TRBV2
ASSEAQGIQTQY
>TRBV5-1
ASSYGDATGNTIY
>TRBV15
ATSRGQQPQH
>TRBV4-1
ASSRGQGGDNQPQH
>TRBV10-3
AIRSTGSDEKLF
>TRBV18
ASSLGQTPYEQY
>TRBV5-6
ASSYNPGSGNTIY
>TRBV7-8
ASSSTGAGTGELF
>TRBV4-2
ASSQDNGDSPLH
>TRBV5-1
ASSLVLGSTDTQY
>TRBV2
AGGKEAESFEF
>TRBV5-1
ASSPPLNTEAF
>TRBV2
ASSEGQTEAF
>TRBV7-8
ASSYSGTDLEAF
>TRBV9
ASSAGGQGGADTQY
>TRBV5-4
ASSLPSGGALEQF
>TRBV7-2
ASSLEGGANTGELF
>TRBV11-2
ASSSNLDRIYEQY
>TRBV2
ASRTMGATS
>TRBV7-2
ASSLLTETYEQY
>TRBV7-2
ASSLRRGSGDTQY
>TRBV6-1
ASQTRWGGPDTQY
>TRBV11-1
ASSPDASVRGYT
>TRBV4-1
ASSLLGNQPQH
>TRBV5-4
ASSGGQLTDTQY
>TRBV7-3
ASSFSRAGELF
>TRBV7-2
ASSLVQEKAF
>TRBV19
ASSIVLASYTDTQY
>TRBV5-4
ASSFPGSAGNTIY
>TRBV7-2
ASSPGHLREDTQY
>TRBV7-2
ASSLGGTGSQGEQY